What follows are 20 T cell receptor beta chains derived from one specimen sequenced in a study of T cell responses to AZD1222 COVID-19 vaccine. The data were produced by immunoSEQ multiplex PCR, yet TCRdb's version contains in-frame clones alone and is incomplete. The sample yields approximately 210,000 clones, roughly 94% seen once. The sample in question was peripheral blood, obtained 28 days after the second dose of the MenACWY control vaccine. Receptors were obtained from an adult who received the MenACWY meningococcal vaccine as a control.

This chain joins TRBV7-2 and TRBJ1-6; D is perhaps TRBD1 (5 bases). V was trimmed by 4 bases and J by 5 bases, leaving 9 bases between them. CDR3 length: 14 amino acids. Germline V gene sequence: CDR1 SGHTA, CDR2 FQGNSA. The CDR3 sequence: CASSSRQHNSPLHF. CDR3 nucleotides: TGTGCCAGCAGCTCCCGACAGCATAATTCACCCCTCCACTTT.

The J gene is TRBJ2-4, the V gene TRBV6-2 or TRBV6-3; the match to TRBD2 covers 9 bases. Germline CDR1 is MNHEY and CDR2 is SVGEGT. V was pared by 4 bases and J by 3 bases, with 4 bases of the junction left unmatched. CDR3 size: 15 residues. The CDR3 loop reads CASSLAGGLKNIQYF. The CDR3 coding sequence is TGTGCCAGCAGTTTGGCGGGGGGGCTCAAAAACATTCAGTACTTC.

The rearrangement uses TRBV4-3 and TRBJ2-7, with D possibly TRBD2 on 5 matching bases. Germline CDR1 is LGHNA and CDR2 is YSLEER. With 1 base removed from V and 6 bases from J, the gap between germline ends came to 10 bases. This CDR3 contains 13 residues. The DNA for the CDR3 is TGCGCCAGCAGCCAAGCGGAGGTCGGCGAGCAGTACTTC. It yields the protein CASSQAEVGEQYF.

This chain links TRBV4-3 with TRBJ1-5; the D is unclear. In germline, CDR1 is LGHNA, CDR2 YSLEER. The germline V and J ends were trimmed by 0 bases and 0 bases, with 6 bases remaining between them. The CDR3 totals 15 residues. Here the CDR3 DNA reads TGCGCCAGCAGCCAAGAGACGTATAGCAATCAGCCCCAGCATTTT. Translated, it gives CASSQETYSNQPQHF.

As concerns this clone: Mismatch with germline at one junction end may stem from a read error. The same CDR3 can be traced to other DNA sequences in this sample. CDR3: CASSLDRSGGSYEQYF. Here the CDR3 DNA reads TGTGCCAGCAGCCTAGATCGTAGCGGGGGAAGCTACGAGCAGTACTTC. The chain couples TRBV11-2 to TRBJ2-7; 9 bases match TRBD2. There are 16 residues in the CDR3. Germline CDR1 is SGHAT and CDR2 is FQNNGV.

This chain joins TRBV14 and TRBJ2-1; 7 bases are a match to TRBD2. V gave up 1 base and J gave up 10 bases; unmatched junction bases: 10. This CDR3 is built from 15 residues. The germline CDR1 and CDR2 sequences are SGHDN and FVKESK. The DNA of the CDR3 is TGTGCCAGCAGCCAAGGGGAGGGCCTTCGGGGGGAGCAGTTCTTC. Amino acids: CASSQGEGLRGEQFF.

The chain combines TRBV3-1 (or the pseudogene TRBV3-2) with TRBJ1-4; 11 nucleotides line up with TRBD1. Germline loops: CDR1 LGHDT, CDR2 YNNKEL (reference sequence). Trimming cost V 0 bases and J 7 bases; bases outside gene matches: 1. The CDR3 extends over 15 amino acids. CDR3: CASSQEDRGLEKLFF. CDR3 in DNA: TGTGCCAGCAGCCAAGAGGACAGGGGGCTTGAAAAACTGTTTTTT.

The chain employs TRBV10-3 and TRBJ2-7; D could derive from TRBD1 or TRBD2 (7 bases each). The V gene lost 8 bases and the J gene lost 5 bases, with 13 bases spanning the gap. Germline CDR1 reads ENHRY; CDR2 reads SYGVKD. The CDR3 contains 12 residues. CDR3 sequence: CAISGGANEQYF. The CDR3 region has the DNA TGTGCCATCTCAGGGGGGGCGAACGAGCAGTACTTC.

V usage is TRBV7-9 and J usage is TRBJ2-7; 7 bases match TRBD1. Germline CDR1 is SEHNR and CDR2 is FQNEAQ (reference sequence). With V trimmed by 5 bases and J by 5 bases, 9 bases remained unmatched. This CDR3 has 14 amino acids. CDR3 loop: CASSDTGTDDEQYF. CDR3 nucleotide sequence: TGTGCCAGCAGCGATACCGGGACAGACGACGAGCAGTACTTC.

Here the CDR3 reads CASRQGQDTEAFF. In DNA, the CDR3 is TGTGCCAGCAGACAGGGGCAGGACACTGAAGCTTTCTTT. The chain carries TRBV18 and TRBJ1-1, with 8 bases lining up with TRBD1. Per the germline V gene, CDR1 is KGHSH and CDR2 is LQKENI. The CDR3 is 13 amino acids. Trimming cost V 8 bases and J 3 bases; bases outside gene matches: 5.

The V and J genes are TRBV2 and TRBJ1-5; 9 bases fit TRBD1. Trimming cost V 3 bases and J 7 bases; bases outside gene matches: 4. The CDR3 sequence is 14 residues long. Germline V gene sequence: CDR1 SNHLY, CDR2 FYNNEI. CDR3 coding DNA: TGTGCCAGCAGTGAGGACAGGGGCGGGCAGCCCCAGCATTTT. Translating it yields CASSEDRGGQPQHF.

V gene TRBV27 combines with J gene TRBJ2-7; 8 nucleotides line up with TRBD1. This CDR3 region has 13 residues. V shed 3 bases, J shed 11 bases, and the junction held 9 bases outside the gene matches. Germline V CDR1 and CDR2: MNHEY, SMNVEV (reference sequence). The CDR3: CASSFVQGAQEYF. The CDR3 DNA sequence: TGTGCCAGCAGTTTCGTGCAGGGGGCGCAGGAGTACTTC.

The chain employs TRBV6-5 and TRBJ1-6, with TRBD1 matching 7 bases. This CDR3 is 13 amino acids long. Germline CDR1 MNHEY, CDR2 SVGAGI. V dropped 6 bases and J dropped 7; count of bases not matched to a gene: 3. This CDR3 reads CASRRGRNSPLHF. The CDR3 DNA reads as TGTGCCAGCAGGAGGGGGCGGAATTCACCCCTCCACTTT.

The chain carries TRBV9 and TRBJ2-5, with no clear D. CDR1 is SGDLS, CDR2 YYNGEE, per germline. V lost 4 bases and J 5 bases, leaving 21 bases between the germline ends. The CDR3 runs 16 residues. The CDR3 nucleotides read TGTGCCAGCAGCTCCCGCGGCACAGTCACCCGGGAGACCCAGTACTTC. This gives the protein CASSSRGTVTRETQYF. The full variable domain, rest sourced from reference TRBV9 and TRBJ2-5, is DSGVTQTPKHLITATGQRVTLRCSPRSGDLSVYWYQQSLDQGLQFLIQYYNGEERAKGNILERFSAQQFPDLHSELNLSSLELGDSALYFCASSSRGTVTRETQYFGPGTRLLVL.

CDR3 residues: CASSLDETKFDGYTF. The CDR3 DNA reads as TGTGCCAGCAGCTTAGACGAGACAAAGTTCGATGGCTACACCTTC. The chain is built from TRBV7-2 and TRBJ1-2; unclear D gene. Germline assignment: CDR1 SGHTA and CDR2 FQGNSA. Trimming left V 1 base short and J 6 bases short, with 15 bases between. There are 15 residues in the CDR3.

This clone occurred once. The chain uses TRBV5-8 and TRBJ1-2; D not certain. Germline-derived CDR1 and CDR2 are SGHTS and YDEGEE. V was shortened by 0 bases and J by 4 bases, with 4 bases between the two germline ends. The CDR3 covers 12 residues. Here the CDR3 reads CASSLDSYGYTF. In DNA form, the CDR3 reads TGTGCCAGCAGCTTGGACAGCTATGGCTACACCTTC.

The chain employs TRBV27 and TRBJ2-2; 13 bases line up with TRBD2. The germline V gene encodes CDR1 MNHEY and CDR2 SMNVEV (reference sequence). The length of the CDR3 is 16 residues. Unmatched junction bases numbered 6, after V lost 5 bases and J lost 6 bases. CDR3 coding DNA: TGTGCCAGCAGTCTCGGACTAGCGGGGGTAGCCGGGGAGCTGTTTTTT. As protein: CASSLGLAGVAGELFF.

This chain joins TRBV4-1 and TRBJ1-1; no firm D call. The CDR3 is 15 residues long. The germline V and J ends were trimmed by 5 bases and 7 bases, with 20 bases remaining between them. Per germline, CDR1 MGHRA and CDR2 YSYEKL. DNA of the CDR3: TGCGCCAGCAGCAATCCGAGTTCTGCTGAGGGTGAAGCTTTCTTT. Its translation is CASSNPSSAEGEAFF.

This chain links TRBV19 with TRBJ2-6; D unresolved. Trimming removed 3 bases at V and 3 bases at J, with 9 bases between. The CDR3 contains 15 residues. Germline loops: CDR1 LNHDA, CDR2 SQIVND (reference sequence). The CDR3 coding sequence is TGTGCCAGTAGTATCTCCATGCGTGGGGCCAACGTCCTGACTTTC. Translating it yields CASSISMRGANVLTF.

In nucleotides, the CDR3 is TGTGCCAGCAGGCTAGCGGGAGGCTACGAGCAGTACTTC. This translates into CASRLAGGYEQYF. This chain links TRBV7-2 with TRBJ2-7; 11 positions agree with TRBD2. There are 13 residues in the CDR3. Looked up from germline, CDR1 is SGHTA and CDR2 is FQGNSA. Losses at the gene ends were 6 bases for V and 3 bases for J; bases not matched to a gene: 1.